This note documents a single T cell receptor beta chain sequence. The data were taken from a study of blood T cell repertoires in COVID-19. Across the study: The origin of the acute and convalescent COVID-19 samples was the United States, Italy and Spain.

Generated by immunoSEQ multiplex PCR, the TCRdb table keeps only in-frame clones and is missing some. In the table there are about 73,000 clones, 65% to 85% of which are singletons. V dropped 1 base and J dropped 1 base, with 4 bases sitting between them. This CDR3 has 13 amino acids. Germline values: CDR1 MGHRA, CDR2 YSYEKL. The J gene is TRBJ1-1, the V gene TRBV4-1; D gene uncertain. The sequenced sample was peripheral blood. This TCR was recovered from a man older than 75 with active or convalescent COVID-19. For the CDR3, the DNA is TGCGCCAGCAGCCAAGGAGGGAACACTGAAGCTTTCTTT. Amino acid sequence: CASSQGGNTEAFF.